This T cell receptor (beta chain) originates from a study of blood T cell repertoires in COVID-19. Study at large: Acute and convalescent COVID-19 samples came from the United States, Italy and Spain. T cells, B-cell-depleted T cells, or PBMCs provided the cDNA or gDNA that served as material.

The V end lost 0 bases, the J end lost 0 bases, and 9 bases lay between the germline ends. Germline V CDR1 and CDR2: MNHNS, SASEGT. This CDR3 has 16 residues. Per the original data handling: Estimates of nucleated cell counts were drawn from the amplification of reference gene primers. The table came from immunoSEQ multiplex PCR; TCRdb's copy has only in-frame clones and leaves some out. D and trimming come from the DNA, and the V and J calls and clone size come from that table. The data show over 100,000 clones, roughly 84% seen once. Sequenced material: peripheral blood. The clonotype was recovered from a man aged 40-55 years with acute or convalescent COVID-19. The chain combines TRBV6-1 with TRBJ2-1, with a weak D call TRBD2 (5 bases). The CDR3 sequence: CASSEASGLSYNEQFF. The CDR3 coding sequence is TGTGCCAGCAGTGAAGCGAGCGGACTCTCCTACAATGAGCAGTTCTTC.